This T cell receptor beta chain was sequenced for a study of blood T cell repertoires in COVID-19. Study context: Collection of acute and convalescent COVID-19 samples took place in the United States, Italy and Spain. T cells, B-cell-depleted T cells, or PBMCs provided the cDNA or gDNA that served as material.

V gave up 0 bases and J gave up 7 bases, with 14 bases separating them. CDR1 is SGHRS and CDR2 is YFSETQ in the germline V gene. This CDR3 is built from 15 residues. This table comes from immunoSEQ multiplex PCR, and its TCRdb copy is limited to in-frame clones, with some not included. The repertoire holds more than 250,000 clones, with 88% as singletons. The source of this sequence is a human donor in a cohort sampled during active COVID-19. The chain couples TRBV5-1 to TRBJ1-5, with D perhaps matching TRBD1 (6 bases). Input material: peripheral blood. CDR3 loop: CASSLDGARGQPQHF. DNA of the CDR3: TGCGCCAGCAGCTTGGATGGGGCCAGGGGACAGCCCCAGCATTTT.